Listed below are T cell receptor beta chains from one sample, sequenced in a study of cytomegalovirus exposure and HLA in healthy donors. The assay was immunoSEQ multiplex PCR, and TCRdb's table has in-frame clones only and misses some. The top ten hold around an eighth of the sample, which has approximately 220,000 clones, roughly 88% seen once. The material sequenced was PBMCs. The source of these receptors is a woman aged 25 to 39 in good health and CMV-seropositive. The CDR3 runs from the conserved cysteine through the conserved F or W. A D gene is named only where the DNA matches it firmly. Clone size is given for some rows only: seen once, a few or many times, or a class if the clone is expanded.

v_call	j_call	clone_size	d_call	cdr3_aa	cdr3_nt
TRBV19	TRBJ2-7	-	-	CASSSDGAAYEQYF	TGTGCCAGTAGTTCCGACGGCGCAGCCTACGAGCAGTACTTC
TRBV9	TRBJ1-1	-	-	CASSVTLNTEAFF	TGTGCCAGCAGCGTAACGTTGAACACTGAAGCTTTCTTT
TRBV30	TRBJ1-4	-	TRBD1	CAWSNPSGTGTEKLFF	TGTGCCTGGAGTAATCCTTCCGGGACAGGAACCGAAAAACTGTTTTTT
TRBV11-2	TRBJ2-1	-	TRBD2	CASSTRGGLAGAKGNEQFF	TGTGCCAGCAGCACACGCGGGGGACTAGCGGGCGCAAAGGGCAATGAGCAGTTCTTC
TRBV7-2	TRBJ2-4	-	TRBD2	CASSLVGGGGAGGNIQYF	TGTGCCAGCAGCTTAGTAGGGGGTGGGGGAGCGGGAGGCAACATTCAGTACTTC
TRBV7-6	TRBJ1-1	-	TRBD1	CASSFVQGSEAFF	TGTGCCAGCAGCTTTGTACAGGGGAGTGAAGCTTTCTTT
TRBV9	TRBJ2-2	few	TRBD2	CASSGRAGVLGGELFF	TGTGCCAGCAGCGGGAGGGCGGGAGTGCTTGGCGGGGAGCTGTTTTTT
TRBV28	TRBJ1-1	-	TRBD1	CASSPYRGNTEAFF	TGTGCCAGCAGTCCGTACAGGGGTAACACTGAAGCTTTCTTT
TRBV30	TRBJ1-1	-	-	CAWNRNTEAFF	TGTGCCTGGAATCGGAACACTGAAGCTTTCTTT
TRBV27	TRBJ1-1	once	-	CASIRSVGGRKVFF	TGTGCCAGCATTAGGAGTGTTGGGGGGCGCAAGGTTTTCTTT
TRBV27	TRBJ2-7	-	TRBD1	CASSETGTGGPYEQYF	TGTGCCAGCAGTGAGACCGGGACAGGGGGCCCCTACGAGCAGTACTTC
TRBV5-1	TRBJ1-1	-	-	CASSQLTDTEAFF	TGCGCCAGCAGCCAATTGACAGACACTGAAGCTTTCTTT
TRBV10-2	TRBJ2-7	-	TRBD1	CASTSPDRELHEQYF	TGCGCCAGCACGTCCCCGGACAGGGAACTTCACGAGCAGTACTTC
TRBV4-3	TRBJ2-4	-	-	CASSQDPPGTPRAAKNIQYF	TGCGCCAGCAGCCAAGATCCCCCTGGGACCCCCAGAGCTGCCAAAAACATTCAGTACTTC
TRBV5-1	TRBJ1-1	-	-	CASSLRDTEAFF	TGCGCCAGCAGCCTACGAGACACTGAAGCTTTCTTT
TRBV5-6	TRBJ2-2	-	-	CASSLLERLNTGELFF	TGTGCCAGCAGCTTGTTGGAAAGGCTGAACACCGGGGAGCTGTTTTTT
TRBV7-8	TRBJ2-1	-	-	CASSLVYQITYNEQFF	TGTGCCAGCAGCTTAGTCTACCAAATCACCTACAATGAGCAGTTCTTC
TRBV19	TRBJ2-7	-	-	CASSVTGSLAYEQYF	TGTGCCAGTAGTGTGACAGGCTCTCTCGCCTACGAGCAGTACTTC
TRBV4-2	TRBJ1-2	many	-	CASSQRTDSPNYGYTF	TGTGCCAGCAGCCAGAGGACGGACAGCCCGAACTATGGCTACACCTTC
TRBV5-1	TRBJ1-1	few	-	CASSLEQGTAFF	TGCGCCAGCAGCTTGGAACAAGGGACGGCTTTCTTT